Described below is a single T cell receptor beta chain sequence and its context. Its antigen has not been determined. Base qualities were left out, and no much larger clone turns up one base away. This sample was included in a study of T cell changes during pregnancy in multiple sclerosis (dated by TCRdb to about 2019). Background on the whole study: In women with multiple sclerosis, the researchers looked at how the T cell repertoire shifted as pregnancy progressed.

The protocol used for the library was the immunoSEQ multiplex PCR assay. What TCRdb holds here is the immuneACCESS table cut down to in-frame rearrangements. Part of the clones is not present; checked against another copy, under half of the missing clones reflect an unresolved V gene, and the others are unexplained. This sample gives 40,000 or so clones in total; 90% to 95% of them show up just once. Jointly, the top ten make up less than 0.55% of the sample. CDR3 length: 15 amino acids, cysteine to phenylalanine. Here the CDR3 DNA is all that survives: 45 bases in frame from base 1. Trimmed from V: 4 bases; trimmed from J: 7 bases; junction bases lacking a gene match: 5. CDR1 and CDR2, looked up from the germline V gene, are SGHTA and FQGNSA.

Sequenced material: CD4+ T cells from peripheral blood mononuclear cells, taken in the third trimester of pregnancy. Rearrangement joined TRBV7-2 to TRBJ2-1; TRBD1 lines up with 12 middle nucleotides. The TCR sequence derives from a female donor in good health, enrolled as a control in a pregnancy study. CDR3 protein: CASSWGQGASNEQFF. At the DNA level, the sequence is TGTGCCAGCAGCTGGGGACAGGGGGCTTCGAATGAGCAGTTCTTC.